The 23 T cell receptor beta chains reported below all come from one sample, sequenced in a study of vaccination and CD4 T cells after COVID-19. Which antigens these TCRs recognize remains unknown. Cultured CD4+ T cells had their DNA profiled by the Oncomine TCR Beta short-read assay. TCRdb re-derived calls from the PCR reads in MiXCR, one entry per CDR3 protein. The table lists roughly 14,000 distinct CDR3 sequences, 40% to 65% of them singletons. Treatment of the sample: approximately 9-day PBMC culture with coronavirus spike peptide pools or control peptides (ViraFEST assay). This specimen consisted of CD4+ T cells from blood, cultured in vitro, obtained before SARS-CoV-2 vaccination. The receptor source for this set is a human donor who had recovered from COVID-19.

V and J are TRBV27 and TRBJ1-1; possible D gene TRBD1, 5 bases. The germline CDR1 and CDR2 sequences are MNHEY and SMNVEV (reference sequence). The V end lost 0 bases, the J end lost 6 bases, and 11 bases lay between the germline ends. This CDR3 is built from 14 residues. Here the CDR3 reads CASSLSRQGAEAFF. The CDR3, as DNA: TGTGCCAGCAGTTTATCGCGTCAGGGCGCTGAAGCTTTCTTT.

The chain joins TRBV15 to TRBJ1-1; D unresolved. The CDR3 covers 17 residues. V lost 0 bases, J lost 2 bases, and 16 bases lay in between. Germline CDR1 is LNHNV and CDR2 is YYDKDF (reference sequence). In nucleotides, the CDR3 is TGTGCCACCAGCAGAGATTATGGGCAGATCCCTAACACTGAAGCTTTCTTT. Its translation is CATSRDYGQIPNTEAFF. Complete variable domain (other parts from reference TRBV15 and TRBJ1-1): DAMVIQNPRYQVTQFGKPVTLSCSQTLNHNVMYWYQQKSSQAPKLLFHYYDKDFNNEADTPDNFQSRRPNTSFCFLDIRSPGLGDTAMYLCATSRDYGQIPNTEAFFGQGTRLTVV.

J is TRBJ1-5 and V is TRBV19; D unresolved. Per germline, CDR1 LNHDA and CDR2 SQIVND (reference sequence). The CDR3 runs 14 residues. Trimming removed 9 bases from V and 7 bases from J, with 19 bases in between. The CDR3 spells CASASMKNPQPQHF. DNA for the CDR3: TGTGCCAGCGCATCAATGAAAAACCCCCAGCCCCAGCATTTT.

There are a few counts of this clonotype. The chain combines TRBV2 with TRBJ2-2, with D perhaps TRBD2 (5 bases). Trimming took 4 bases from V and 7 from J, leaving 10 bases between them. The CDR3 has 13 amino acids. CDR1 is SNHLY, CDR2 FYNNEI, per germline. CDR3 sequence (DNA): TGTGCCAGCAGTGGGCGGGCTTTCGGGGAGCTGTTTTTT. Its protein is CASSGRAFGELFF.

This clonotype appeared a single time. The CDR3 sequence is CASSVVLGGHNEQFF. The CDR3, as DNA: TGTGCCAGCAGCGTAGTGCTCGGGGGGCATAATGAGCAGTTCTTC. The chain uses TRBV9 and TRBJ2-1; TRBD2 might be the D (7 bases). Trimming took off 0 bases at V and 7 bases at J, with 14 bases between the two ends. The CDR3 runs 15 residues. Germline lookup yields CDR1 SGDLS and CDR2 YYNGEE. Drawing the rest from reference TRBV9 and TRBJ2-1, the complete variable domain is DSGVTQTPKHLITATGQRVTLRCSPRSGDLSVYWYQQSLDQGLQFLIQYYNGEERAKGNILERFSAQQFPDLHSELNLSSLELGDSALYFCASSVVLGGHNEQFFGPGTRLTVL.

Only a few counts were recorded for this clonotype. The J gene is TRBJ2-5, the V gene TRBV20-1, with TRBD1 as a possible D gene (6 bases). The CDR3 totals 15 residues. The ends were cut back, 3 bases at V and 4 bases at J, with 18 bases in the middle. Germline V lookup: CDR1 DFQATT, CDR2 SNEGSKA (reference sequence). The CDR3: CSASADSGTIETQYF. The CDR3 DNA sequence: TGCAGTGCTAGCGCGGACAGCGGTACTATAGAGACCCAGTACTTC.

This sequence joins TRBV19 and TRBJ1-1; D is unresolved. From germline, CDR1 is LNHDA and CDR2 SQIVND (reference sequence). V shed 3 bases and J shed 11 bases, with 7 bases lying between them. CDR3 length: 10 amino acids. In nucleotides, the CDR3 is TGTGCCAGTAGTATGCCGGGGGCTTTCTTT. It codes for CASSMPGAFF.

This chain connects TRBV6-1 to TRBJ2-7, with a weak D call TRBD1 (5 bases). V lost 5 bases and J lost 4, with 12 bases in between. Germline V lookup: CDR1 MNHNS, CDR2 SASEGT. The CDR3 loop spans 13 amino acids. CDR3 DNA: TGTGCCAGCAGTCGACCACAGGCATACGAGCAGTACTTC. Protein product: CASSRPQAYEQYF.

V usage is TRBV7-2 and J usage is TRBJ1-5, with D hard to call. The CDR3 is 13 residues long. Per the germline V gene, CDR1 is SGHTA and CDR2 is FQGNSA. Trimming removed 1 base from V and 9 bases from J, with 10 bases in between. The CDR3 spells CASSLDIPLPQHF. CDR3 bases: TGTGCCAGCAGCTTAGACATCCCGCTGCCCCAGCATTTT.

The V and J genes are TRBV6-5 and TRBJ1-4, with no clear D. The CDR3 is made up of 15 amino acids. V dropped 0 bases and J dropped 5 bases, with 10 bases sitting between them. Germline V lookup: CDR1 MNHEY, CDR2 SVGAGI. CDR3 nucleotide sequence: TGTGCCAGCAGTTACTCTCGCAGCAAAAATGAAAAACTGTTTTTT. It codes for CASSYSRSKNEKLFF.

The chain is built from TRBV20-1 and TRBJ2-1; 9 bases are shared with TRBD2. The CDR3 is made up of 14 amino acids. Trimming took 2 bases from V and 3 from J; bases not matched to a gene: 2. CDR1 and CDR2 from the germline V gene are DFQATT and SNEGSKA (reference sequence). The CDR3 bases are TGCAGTGCTAGAAGACTAGCGGACTACAATGAGCAGTTCTTC. Protein sequence: CSARRLADYNEQFF.

The rearrangement joins TRBV11-2 to TRBJ2-7, with D perhaps TRBD1 or TRBD2 (5 bases each). With 4 bases removed from V and 5 bases from J, the gap between germline ends came to 18 bases. Germline CDR1 SGHAT, CDR2 FQNNGV. This CDR3 has 15 amino acids. The CDR3 loop reads CASSSLTGPPHEQYF. Here the CDR3 DNA reads TGTGCCAGCAGCTCGCTTACGGGACCTCCCCACGAGCAGTACTTC.

The V and J genes are TRBV5-4 and TRBJ2-5, with 13 bases fitting TRBD2. Trimming at V came to 2 bases and at J to 1 base, leaving 2 bases not matched to a gene. This CDR3 is 16 amino acids long. CDR1 is SGHNT, CDR2 YYREEE, per germline (reference sequence). The CDR3 coding sequence is TGTGCCAGCAGCTTACGACTAGCGGGAGGCCAAGAGACCCAGTACTTC. Encoded protein: CASSLRLAGGQETQYF.

The chain joins TRBV20-1 to TRBJ1-1; 7 bases match TRBD1. Germline trimming cut 0 bases from V and 5 bases from J; bases unmatched to any gene: 15. The CDR3 contains 17 residues. Per germline, CDR1 DFQATT and CDR2 SNEGSKA (reference sequence). This CDR3 is CSARDEVVRGGGTEAFF. CDR3 nucleotide sequence: TGCAGTGCTAGAGATGAGGTGGTAAGAGGGGGCGGAACTGAAGCTTTCTTT.

This clonotype came up a few times. The gene calls are TRBV6-2 or TRBV6-3 and TRBJ1-2; no clear D gene. In germline, CDR1 is MNHEY, CDR2 SVGEGT. The CDR3 is made up of 12 amino acids. The V and J ends lost 2 bases and 4 bases respectively, with 5 bases between them. This chain's CDR3 is CASSYGPYGYTF. CDR3 nucleotide sequence: TGTGCCAGCAGTTACGGGCCCTATGGCTACACCTTC.

V and J are TRBV2 and TRBJ1-6; D unresolved. The V end lost 4 bases, the J end lost 6 bases, and 16 bases lay between the germline ends. Germline CDR1 and CDR2: SNHLY and FYNNEI. This CDR3 has 16 amino acids. CDR3: CASSVDMDLGNSPLHF. CDR3 nucleotides: TGTGCCAGCAGTGTTGATATGGACTTGGGTAATTCACCCCTCCACTTT.

The chain joins TRBV20-1 to TRBJ1-2; no clear D. The V gene's germline CDR1 is DFQATT and CDR2 SNEGSKA (reference sequence). The CDR3 extends over 12 amino acids. V shed 4 bases and J shed 4 bases, with 10 bases lying between them. Written as DNA, the CDR3 is TGCAGTGCTAAAGAACAGTCCTATGGCTACACCTTC. Translation gives CSAKEQSYGYTF.

This clonotype was detected only a few times. The chain is built from TRBV7-2 and TRBJ1-1; no clear D. CDR3 length: 13 residues. The ends were cut back, 2 bases at V and 0 bases at J, with 4 bases in the middle. From germline, CDR1 is SGHTA and CDR2 FQGNSA. Written as DNA, the CDR3 is TGTGCCAGCAGCTTAAGTTTGAACACTGAAGCTTTCTTT. Its translation is CASSLSLNTEAFF.

The chain is built from TRBV20-1 and TRBJ1-6; TRBD1 might be the D (5 bases). Germline V gene sequence: CDR1 DFQATT, CDR2 SNEGSKA (reference sequence). The germline V and J ends were trimmed by 0 bases and 9 bases, with 18 bases remaining between them. The CDR3 consists of 16 residues. Here the CDR3 reads CSARDLRGDGSSPLHF. CDR3 sequence (DNA): TGCAGTGCTAGAGATCTCCGGGGCGATGGGAGTTCACCCCTCCACTTT.

V usage is TRBV7-2 and J usage is TRBJ1-2; TRBD1 might be the D (6 bases). The germline V gene encodes CDR1 SGHTA and CDR2 FQGNSA. CDR3 size: 14 residues. The V gene lost 2 bases and the J gene lost 13 bases, with 20 bases spanning the gap. CDR3 in DNA: TGTGCCAGCAGCTTATTTCTGGACAGCCGTCGGCGCACCTTC. Protein sequence: CASSLFLDSRRRTF.

This chain uses TRBV7-2 with TRBJ2-7; 11 nucleotides match TRBD1. Trimming cost V 1 base and J 4 bases; bases outside gene matches: 6. Germline V gives CDR1 SGHTA, CDR2 FQGNSA. This CDR3 region has 16 residues. CDR3 loop: CASSLVGGQGAYEQYF. The CDR3, as DNA: TGTGCCAGCAGCTTAGTAGGAGGACAGGGGGCGTACGAGCAGTACTTC.

The CDR3: CASSPGLAGGDTQYF. The CDR3 DNA reads as TGTGCCAGCAGCCCAGGACTAGCGGGAGGAGATACGCAGTATTTT. J is TRBJ2-3 and V is TRBV7-9; 14 nucleotides agree with TRBD2. In germline, CDR1 is SEHNR, CDR2 FQNEAQ (reference sequence). Germline trimming cut 5 bases from V and 5 bases from J; bases unmatched to any gene: 3. The CDR3 runs to 15 residues.

V and J are TRBV11-2 and TRBJ2-5; no definite D call. The CDR3 consists of 12 residues. Trimming stripped 5 bases from V and 8 bases from J, with 12 bases between. CDR1 and CDR2 from the germline V gene are SGHAT and FQNNGV. As DNA, the CDR3 is TGTGCCAGCAGCCCCCCCAGTGGTACCCAGTACTTC. This gives the protein CASSPPSGTQYF. The variable domain in full, with the rest retrieved from reference TRBV11-2 and TRBJ2-5, is EAGVAQSPRYKIIEKRQSVAFWCNPISGHATLYWYQQILGQGPKLLIQFQNNGVVDDSQLPKDRFSAERLKGVDSTLKIQPAKLEDSAVYLCASSPPSGTQYFGPGTRLLVL.